These 13 T cell receptor beta chains came from one sample sequenced in a study of blood T cell repertoires in COVID-19. Assay used: immunoSEQ multiplex PCR; TCRdb lists only in-frame clones, some missing. The table includes fewer than 400,000 clones, around 85% detected once. Sample: peripheral blood. The receptors derive from a woman aged 18-29 years with acute or convalescent COVID-19.

V and J are TRBV18 and TRBJ2-2, with TRBD2 matching over 7 bases. The ends lost 6 bases at V and 3 bases at J; junction bases unmatched: 7. The CDR3 loop spans 15 amino acids. CDR1 is KGHSH and CDR2 is LQKENI in the germline V gene. The DNA of the CDR3 is TGTGCCAGCTCCCCTTCCGCGGGGGACACCGGGGAGCTGTTTTTT. Amino acid sequence: CASSPSAGDTGELFF.

V is TRBV4-1 and J is TRBJ1-2; D is possibly TRBD1 (6 bases). Trimming took off 4 bases at V and 8 bases at J, with 17 bases between the two ends. Germline V gene data show CDR1 as MGHRA and CDR2 as YSYEKL. CDR3 length: 14 amino acids. The CDR3 nucleotides read TGCGCCAGCAGCCTAATTTGGACAGTGCAGGGCTACACCTTC. This translates into CASSLIWTVQGYTF.

The V and J genes are TRBV10-3 and TRBJ2-7, with a weak D call TRBD2 (7 bases). The CDR3 is made up of 12 amino acids. The germline CDR1 and CDR2 sequences are ENHRY and SYGVKD. V was trimmed by 10 bases and J by 2 bases, leaving 12 bases between them. The CDR3 coding sequence is TGTGCCACCGGGGGGACACCCTACGAGCAGTACTTC. This sequence encodes CATGGTPYEQYF.

The chain employs TRBV12-3 or TRBV12-4 and TRBJ1-2, with D uncertain. Trimming removed 2 bases from V and 5 bases from J, with 6 bases in between. This CDR3 contains 12 residues. CDR3 nucleotides: TGTGCCAGCAGTTTAAAGCTATATGGCTACACCTTC. It yields the protein CASSLKLYGYTF.

This chain joins TRBV19 and TRBJ1-1, with D possibly being TRBD1 (6 bases). This CDR3 contains 15 residues. Per germline, CDR1 LNHDA and CDR2 SQIVND (reference sequence). V lost 5 bases and J lost 3, with 16 bases in between. CDR3 DNA: TGTGCCAGTAGTCCCGCGGGGGCCGGTCACACTGAAGCTTTCTTT. Encoded protein: CASSPAGAGHTEAFF.

This chain uses TRBV6-5 with TRBJ2-5, with D tentatively TRBD2 (6 bases). Trimming removed 7 bases at V and 5 bases at J, with 14 bases between. The CDR3 is 13 residues long. Germline CDR1 is MNHEY and CDR2 is SVGAGI. The CDR3 sequence: CASIGGGMETQYF. The CDR3 DNA is TGTGCCAGCATTGGTGGAGGGATGGAGACCCAGTACTTC.

The chain combines TRBV6-5 with TRBJ1-1, with a tentative D call TRBD1 (5 bases). Germline lookup yields CDR1 MNHEY and CDR2 SVGAGI. V gave up 5 bases and J gave up 11 bases, with 21 bases separating them. The CDR3 is 14 residues long. CDR3 nucleotide sequence: TGTGCCAGCAGTATTTTCAGGGACTCCCCCGGTGCTTTCTTT. This sequence encodes CASSIFRDSPGAFF.

The V gene is TRBV18, the J gene TRBJ2-1; possible D gene TRBD1, 6 bases. The CDR3 is made up of 15 amino acids. The V and J ends lost 1 base and 7 bases respectively, with 14 bases between them. CDR1 is KGHSH and CDR2 is LQKENI in the germline V gene. Written as DNA, the CDR3 is TGTGCCAGCTCACCACTCGAAAAGGGGGTAAATGAGCAGTTCTTC. This codes for CASSPLEKGVNEQFF. Drawing the rest from reference TRBV18 and TRBJ2-1, the complete variable domain is NAGVMQNPRHLVRRRGQEARLRCSPMKGHSHVYWYRQLPEEGLKFMVYLQKENIIDESGMPKERFSAEFPKEGPSILRIQQVVRGDSAAYFCASSPLEKGVNEQFFGPGTRLTVL.

This chain connects TRBV7-8 to TRBJ1-4, with D perhaps TRBD1 (5 bases). CDR3 length equals 15 residues. Looked up from germline, CDR1 is SGHVS and CDR2 is FQNEAQ. The V end was cut by 5 bases, the J end by 8 bases, with 18 bases between. DNA for the CDR3: TGTGCCAGCAGCCTTAGCACGGGGGTTGGGGAAAAACTGTTTTTT. Translation: CASSLSTGVGEKLFF.

This chain connects TRBV6-5 to TRBJ2-1, with a tentative D call TRBD2 (5 bases). Germline assignment: CDR1 MNHEY and CDR2 SVGAGI. The V gene lost 5 bases and the J gene lost 5 bases, with 10 bases spanning the gap. The CDR3 length is 13 residues. In DNA, the CDR3 is TGTGCCAGCAGTCCGGACGGGGACAATGAGCAGTTCTTC. Encoded protein: CASSPDGDNEQFF.

The chain joins TRBV27 to TRBJ1-5; 12 bases line up with TRBD1. The CDR3 sequence is 16 residues long. V shed 5 bases, J shed 5 bases, and the junction held 7 bases outside the gene matches. Germline lookup yields CDR1 MNHEY and CDR2 SMNVEV (reference sequence). As DNA, the CDR3 is TGTGCCAGCAGTGGCAAGGGACAGGGGGCAGATCAGCCCCAGCATTTT. Its protein product is CASSGKGQGADQPQHF.

The chain employs TRBV19 and TRBJ2-1; weak D call: TRBD1 (6 bases). Trimming took 1 base from V and 1 from J, leaving 8 bases between them. The CDR3 sequence is 15 residues long. Germline V gene sequence: CDR1 LNHDA, CDR2 SQIVND (reference sequence). The CDR3 region is CASSIGGGSYNEQFF. CDR3 in DNA: TGTGCCAGTAGTATAGGAGGGGGTTCCTACAATGAGCAGTTCTTC.

The chain employs TRBV2 and TRBJ2-7; 8 nucleotides agree with TRBD2. The CDR3 spans 16 residues. Germline V gene lookup returns CDR1 SNHLY and CDR2 FYNNEI. V lost 3 bases to trimming and J lost 0 bases; unmatched junction nucleotides: 7. CDR3 sequence (DNA): TGTGCCAGCAGTGACCGTCTAGCGGGTACCTCCTACGAGCAGTACTTC. Its translation is CASSDRLAGTSYEQYF.